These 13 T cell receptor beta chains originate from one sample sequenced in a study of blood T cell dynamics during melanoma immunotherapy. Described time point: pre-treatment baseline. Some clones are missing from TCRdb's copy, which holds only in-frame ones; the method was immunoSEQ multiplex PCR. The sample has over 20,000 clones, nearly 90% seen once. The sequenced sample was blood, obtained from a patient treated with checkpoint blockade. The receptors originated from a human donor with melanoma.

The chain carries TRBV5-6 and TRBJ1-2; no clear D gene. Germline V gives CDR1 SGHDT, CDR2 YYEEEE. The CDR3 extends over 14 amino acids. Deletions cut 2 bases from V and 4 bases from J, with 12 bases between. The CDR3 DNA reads TGTGCCAGCAGCTTAGATCCCGGCACCTATGGCTACACCTTC. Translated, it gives CASSLDPGTYGYTF.

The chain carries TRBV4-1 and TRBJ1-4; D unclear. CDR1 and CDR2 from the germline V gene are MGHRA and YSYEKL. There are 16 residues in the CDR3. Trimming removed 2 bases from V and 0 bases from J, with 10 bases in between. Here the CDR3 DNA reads TGCGCCAGCAGCCAAAGGGTTATTGCAACTAATGAAAAACTGTTTTTT. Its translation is CASSQRVIATNEKLFF.

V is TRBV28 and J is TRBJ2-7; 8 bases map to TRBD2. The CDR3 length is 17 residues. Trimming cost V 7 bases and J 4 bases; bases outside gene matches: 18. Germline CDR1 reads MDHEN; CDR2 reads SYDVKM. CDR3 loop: CASTGSTKAGVIYEQYF. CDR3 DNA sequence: TGTGCCAGCACAGGTTCAACAAAAGCGGGAGTAATTTACGAGCAGTACTTC.

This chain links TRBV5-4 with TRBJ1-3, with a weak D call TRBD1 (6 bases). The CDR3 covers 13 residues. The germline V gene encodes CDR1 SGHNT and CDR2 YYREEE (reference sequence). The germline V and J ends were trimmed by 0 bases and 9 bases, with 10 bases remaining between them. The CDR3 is CASSLEPRGTIYF. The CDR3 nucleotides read TGTGCCAGCAGCTTGGAACCCAGGGGCACCATATATTTT.

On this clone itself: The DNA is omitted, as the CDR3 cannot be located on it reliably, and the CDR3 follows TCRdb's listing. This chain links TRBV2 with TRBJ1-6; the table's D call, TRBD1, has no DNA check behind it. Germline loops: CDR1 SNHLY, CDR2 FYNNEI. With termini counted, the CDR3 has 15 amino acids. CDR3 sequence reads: CASSSSGGGGSPLHF.

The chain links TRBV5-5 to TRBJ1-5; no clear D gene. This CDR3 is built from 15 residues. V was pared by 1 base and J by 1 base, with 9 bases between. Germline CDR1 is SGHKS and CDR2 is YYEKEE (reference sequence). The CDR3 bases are TGTGCCAGCAGCTTGCTGGGTTCGAGCAATCAGCCCCAGCATTTT. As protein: CASSLLGSSNQPQHF.

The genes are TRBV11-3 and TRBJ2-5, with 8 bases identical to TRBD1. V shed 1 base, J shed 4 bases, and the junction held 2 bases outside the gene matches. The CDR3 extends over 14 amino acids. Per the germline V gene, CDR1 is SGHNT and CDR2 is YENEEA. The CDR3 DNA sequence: TGTGCCAGCAGCTTAGGCAGGGGGCGAGAGACCCAGTACTTC. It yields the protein CASSLGRGRETQYF.

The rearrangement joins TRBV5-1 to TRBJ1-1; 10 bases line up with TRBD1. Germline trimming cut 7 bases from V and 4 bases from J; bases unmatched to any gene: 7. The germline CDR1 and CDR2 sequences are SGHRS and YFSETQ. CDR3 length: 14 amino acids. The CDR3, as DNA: TGCGCCAGCGGGACAGGGGTAGGGGTCACTGAAGCTTTCTTT. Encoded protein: CASGTGVGVTEAFF.

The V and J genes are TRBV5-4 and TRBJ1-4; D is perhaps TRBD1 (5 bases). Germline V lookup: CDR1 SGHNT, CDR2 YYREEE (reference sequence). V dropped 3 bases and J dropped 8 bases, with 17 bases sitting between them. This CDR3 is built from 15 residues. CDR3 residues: CASSSAREEGEKLFF. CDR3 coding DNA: TGTGCCAGCAGCTCAGCCAGGGAGGAAGGAGAAAAACTGTTTTTT. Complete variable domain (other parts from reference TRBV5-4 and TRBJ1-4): ETGVTQSPTHLIKTRGQQVTLRCSSQSGHNTVSWYQQALGQGPQFIFQYYREEENGRGNFPPRFSGLQFPNYSSELNVNALELDDSALYLCASSSAREEGEKLFFGSGTQLSVL.

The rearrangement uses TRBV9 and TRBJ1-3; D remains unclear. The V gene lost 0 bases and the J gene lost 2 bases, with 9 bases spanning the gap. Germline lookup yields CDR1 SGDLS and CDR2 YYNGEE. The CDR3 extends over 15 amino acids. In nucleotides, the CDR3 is TGTGCCAGCAGCGTAGCTTCCACCCCTGGAAACACCATATATTTT. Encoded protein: CASSVASTPGNTIYF.

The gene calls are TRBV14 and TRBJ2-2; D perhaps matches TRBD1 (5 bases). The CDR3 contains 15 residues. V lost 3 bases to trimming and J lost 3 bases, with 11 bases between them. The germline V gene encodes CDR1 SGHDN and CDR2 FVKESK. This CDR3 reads CASSHSRVDTGELFF. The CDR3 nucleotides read TGTGCCAGCAGCCATAGCAGGGTGGACACCGGGGAGCTGTTTTTT.

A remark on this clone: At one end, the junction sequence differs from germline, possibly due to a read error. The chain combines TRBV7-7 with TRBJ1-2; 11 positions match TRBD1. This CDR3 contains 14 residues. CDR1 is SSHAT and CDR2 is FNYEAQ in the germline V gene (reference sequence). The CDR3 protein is CASIRDRGVYGYTF. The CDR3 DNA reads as TGTGCTAGCATCCGGGACAGGGGGGTGTATGGCTACACCTTC.

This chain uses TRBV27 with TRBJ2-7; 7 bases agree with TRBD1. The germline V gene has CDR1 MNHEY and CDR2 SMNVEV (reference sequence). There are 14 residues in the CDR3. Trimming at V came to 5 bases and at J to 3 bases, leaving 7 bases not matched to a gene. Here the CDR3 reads CASSPRDRLYEQYF. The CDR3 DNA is TGTGCCAGCAGTCCCAGGGACAGACTCTACGAGCAGTACTTC.